A single sample gave rise to the 25 T cell receptor beta chains below, sequenced in a study of control samples from healthy donors and cancer patients. Here immunoSEQ multiplex PCR was the method, and the copy in TCRdb shows in-frame clones only, minus some. The table includes about 38,000 clones, approximately 82% detected once. The material sequenced was PBMCs. The receptor source for this set is a woman in her sixties with lung cancer.

The genes are TRBV5-1 and TRBJ2-1, with D uncertain. The germline V gene has CDR1 SGHRS and CDR2 YFSETQ. Trimming cost V 0 bases and J 5 bases, with 6 bases left between them. This CDR3 has 13 residues. The CDR3 protein is CASSLGRNNEQFF. DNA for the CDR3: TGCGCCAGCAGCTTGGGTAGAAACAATGAGCAGTTCTTC. Full variable domain (remainder filled in from reference TRBV5-1 and TRBJ2-1): KAGVTQTPRYLIKTRGQQVTLSCSPISGHRSVSWYQQTPGQGLQFLFEYFSETQRNKGNFPGRFSGRQFSNSRSEMNVSTLELGDSALYLCASSLGRNNEQFFGPGTRLTVL.

V and J are TRBV5-4 and TRBJ2-3; D gene ambiguous. The CDR3 has 14 residues. The germline gives CDR1 SGHNT, CDR2 YYREEE (reference sequence). V lost 0 bases, J lost 3 bases, and 8 bases lay in between. The CDR3 here is CASSLDLMTDTQYF. The CDR3 DNA reads TGTGCCAGCAGCTTGGACCTTATGACAGATACGCAGTATTTT.

V and J are TRBV6-2 or TRBV6-3 and TRBJ2-5; 14 nucleotides agree with TRBD2. This CDR3 comprises 14 residues. The V segment lost 4 bases and the J segment 8 bases; nucleotides outside the gene matches: 3. The germline CDR1 and CDR2 sequences are MNHEY and SVGEGT. The CDR3 is CASSSGLAGGTQYF. In nucleotides, the CDR3 is TGTGCCAGCAGTTCCGGACTAGCGGGAGGAACCCAGTACTTC.

The table lists this clone with a few counts. V usage is TRBV19 and J usage is TRBJ1-3; no definite D call. With 6 bases removed from V and 5 bases from J, the gap between germline ends came to 14 bases. There are 14 residues in the CDR3. The V gene's germline CDR1 is LNHDA and CDR2 SQIVND (reference sequence). CDR3 protein: CASRVDPQRNTIYF. The CDR3 DNA follows: TGTGCCAGTAGGGTGGACCCCCAACGAAACACCATATATTTT. Supplemented by reference TRBV19 and TRBJ1-3, the full variable domain reads DGGITQSPKYLFRKEGQNVTLSCEQNLNHDAMYWYRQDPGQGLRLIYYSQIVNDFQKGDIAEGYSVSREKKESFPLTVTSAQKNPTAFYLCASRVDPQRNTIYFGEGSWLTVV.

The chain recombines TRBV19 with TRBJ2-7; D perhaps matches TRBD2 (7 bases). Germline V gene data show CDR1 as LNHDA and CDR2 as SQIVND (reference sequence). This CDR3 is built from 15 residues. Trimming cost V 4 bases and J 6 bases, with 19 bases left between them. CDR3 protein: CASSNQGGAQVEQYF. The CDR3 DNA reads as TGTGCCAGTAGTAATCAAGGGGGGGCGCAGGTCGAGCAGTACTTC.

This rearrangement joins TRBV9 to TRBJ1-3; D gene uncertain. Trimming took 4 bases from V and 2 from J, leaving 16 bases between them. This CDR3 region has 16 residues. Germline loops: CDR1 SGDLS, CDR2 YYNGEE. DNA for the CDR3: TGTGCCAGCAGCCCCGACAACTCCCTTACTGGAAACACCATATATTTT. Protein product: CASSPDNSLTGNTIYF.

The chain uses TRBV11-2 and TRBJ1-2; D remains unclear. With 0 bases removed from V and 7 bases from J, the gap between germline ends came to 9 bases. The CDR3 covers 13 residues. CDR1 and CDR2 (germline): SGHAT, FQNNGV. CDR3: CASSLDGRAGYTF. In DNA form, the CDR3 reads TGTGCCAGCAGCTTAGATGGGAGGGCTGGCTACACCTTC.

In DNA form, the CDR3 reads TGCGCCAGCAGCCACCCGGGACTAGCTACGGATGAGCAGTTCTTC. Amino acid sequence: CASSHPGLATDEQFF. The J gene is TRBJ2-1, the V gene TRBV4-1, with 9 bases matching TRBD2. The CDR3 runs 15 residues. Germline V lookup: CDR1 MGHRA, CDR2 YSYEKL. The ends lost 3 bases at V and 8 bases at J; junction bases unmatched: 8.

This chain connects TRBV19 to TRBJ1-2; 8 nucleotides match TRBD1. V lost 5 bases to trimming and J lost 3 bases; unmatched junction nucleotides: 8. Per germline, CDR1 LNHDA and CDR2 SQIVND (reference sequence). The CDR3 sequence is 15 residues long. The chain's CDR3 is CASSVSGGGDYGYTF. The CDR3 nucleotides read TGTGCCAGTAGTGTTTCAGGGGGCGGCGACTATGGCTACACCTTC.

The chain is built from TRBV3-1 (or the pseudogene TRBV3-2) and TRBJ2-3; 12 positions match TRBD2. The CDR3 extends over 15 amino acids. Germline lookup yields CDR1 LGHDT and CDR2 YNNKEL (reference sequence). Trimming at V came to 3 bases and at J to 5 bases, leaving 3 bases not matched to a gene. CDR3 DNA: TGTGCCAGCAGCCAGCTAGCGGGGGGGGGAGATACGCAGTATTTT. Its translation is CASSQLAGGGDTQYF.

The chain combines TRBV7-3 with TRBJ2-1; no definite D call. Trimming shortened V by 2 bases and J by 4 bases, and 6 bases separated the two germline ends. This CDR3 comprises 13 residues. CDR1 and CDR2 (germline): SGHTA, FQGTGA. CDR3 sequence: CASSLAEYNEQFF. In DNA form, the CDR3 reads TGTGCCAGCAGCTTAGCCGAGTACAATGAGCAGTTCTTC. The entire variable domain, with the rest obtained from reference TRBV7-3 and TRBJ2-1, is as follows: GAGVSQTPSNKVTEKGKYVELRCDPISGHTALYWYRQSLGQGPEFLIYFQGTGAADDSGLPNDRFFAVRPEGSVSTLKIQRTERGDSAVYLCASSLAEYNEQFFGPGTRLTVL.

V is TRBV5-1 and J is TRBJ1-4; D is uncertain. There are 14 residues in the CDR3. Per the germline V gene, CDR1 is SGHRS and CDR2 is YFSETQ. Trimming left V 4 bases short and J 5 bases short, with 12 bases between. The DNA of the CDR3 is TGCGCCAGCAGCCCCGAGAGCACGAATGAAAAACTGTTTTTT. This codes for CASSPESTNEKLFF.

V and J are TRBV19 and TRBJ1-2; no definite D call. The CDR3 runs to 15 residues. The V gene's germline CDR1 is LNHDA and CDR2 SQIVND (reference sequence). Deletions cut 6 bases from V and 1 base from J, with 15 bases between. DNA for the CDR3: TGTGCCAGTAGGAATAAATGGCAGTTTAACTATGGCTACACCTTC. This codes for CASRNKWQFNYGYTF.

The chain recombines TRBV5-6 with TRBJ2-3; no clear D. The CDR3 covers 15 residues. Trimming took off 4 bases at V and 6 bases at J, with 18 bases between the two ends. Germline CDR1 reads SGHDT; CDR2 reads YYEEEE. The CDR3 DNA reads TGTGCCAGCAGCCAACTCCGCCCGAAAGGGGATACGCAGTATTTT. As protein: CASSQLRPKGDTQYF.

This clone has a single count. The chain links TRBV10-3 to TRBJ2-5; 9 bases line up with TRBD1. Germline lookup yields CDR1 ENHRY and CDR2 SYGVKD. V trimming: 5 bases; J trimming: 3 bases; junction bases outside the gene matches: 4. The CDR3 has 14 amino acids. The CDR3 nucleotides read TGTGCCATCAGTTCCGGGACAGGGAAAGAGACCCAGTACTTC. Encoded protein: CAISSGTGKETQYF.

The chain employs TRBV7-9 and TRBJ2-1, with TRBD2 matching over 10 bases. This CDR3 contains 13 residues. V lost 4 bases, J lost 10 bases, and 4 bases stayed unmatched. Looked up from germline, CDR1 is SEHNR and CDR2 is FQNEAQ (reference sequence). Here the CDR3 DNA reads TGTGCCAGCAGCTCTAGCGGGAGCGGCGAGCAGTTCTTC. This codes for CASSSSGSGEQFF.

The chain uses TRBV6-1 and TRBJ1-1, with D maybe TRBD1 (5 bases). The CDR3 contains 15 residues. Germline V gene sequence: CDR1 MNHNS, CDR2 SASEGT. Trimming stripped 3 bases from V and 3 bases from J, with 14 bases between. This chain's CDR3 is CASSENRPVYTEAFF. The DNA of the CDR3 is TGTGCCAGCAGTGAGAACAGGCCCGTTTACACTGAAGCTTTCTTT.

This chain links TRBV5-6 with TRBJ2-3; perhaps TRBD2 as D (6 bases). V was trimmed by 4 bases and J by 0 bases, leaving 12 bases between them. There are 15 residues in the CDR3. Germline V gives CDR1 SGHDT, CDR2 YYEEEE. CDR3 region: CASSRGLASTDTQYF. In nucleotides, the CDR3 is TGTGCCAGCAGCCGGGGACTGGCAAGCACAGATACGCAGTATTTT.

CDR3 sequence (DNA): TGTGCCAGCAGTGAAGTGTCGCAGGGGCGCGGCTACACCTTC. Protein sequence: CASSEVSQGRGYTF. The gene calls are TRBV6-1 and TRBJ1-2; tentative D call: TRBD1 (6 bases). Deletions cut 1 base from V and 8 bases from J, with 14 bases between. Per the germline V gene, CDR1 is MNHNS and CDR2 is SASEGT. The CDR3 sequence is 14 residues long.

The chain joins TRBV6-6 to TRBJ2-5; possibly TRBD1 for D (5 bases). V was cut by 2 bases and J by 3 bases, with 7 bases left in between. The CDR3 is 13 amino acids. Germline values: CDR1 MNHNY, CDR2 SVGAGI (reference sequence). In DNA form, the CDR3 reads TGTGCCAGCAGTTACCAGGGTGAAGAGACCCAGTACTTC. Protein: CASSYQGEETQYF.

The chain has TRBV5-4 and TRBJ1-2; tentatively, D is TRBD1 (5 bases). Germline loops: CDR1 SGHNT, CDR2 YYREEE (reference sequence). The CDR3 consists of 15 residues. The V end lost 3 bases, the J end lost 2 bases, and 14 bases lay between the germline ends. The CDR3 is CASSSGTQGNYGYTF. The CDR3 DNA is TGTGCCAGCAGCTCTGGGACCCAGGGAAACTATGGCTACACCTTC.

V gene TRBV4-2 combines with J gene TRBJ1-4, with unresolved D. CDR1 is LGHNA and CDR2 is YNFKEQ in the germline V gene. The V gene lost 1 base and the J gene lost 7 bases, with 10 bases spanning the gap. This CDR3 spans 14 amino acids. The CDR3 nucleotides are TGTGCCAGCAGCCAAGTGACAACGGTTGAAAAACTGTTTTTT. Its protein is CASSQVTTVEKLFF.

The chain's CDR3 is CASSRLGEKLFF. The CDR3 nucleotides are TGTGCCAGCTCACGATTGGGTGAAAAACTGTTTTTT. The J gene is TRBJ1-4, the V gene TRBV18; D is unclear. This CDR3 is built from 12 residues. Germline CDR1 and CDR2: KGHSH and LQKENI. V was shortened by 4 bases and J by 7 bases, with 7 bases between the two germline ends.

The chain recombines TRBV19 with TRBJ1-2; possible D gene TRBD1, 6 bases. Germline CDR1 and CDR2: LNHDA and SQIVND (reference sequence). The V and J ends lost 4 bases and 1 base respectively, with 16 bases between them. This CDR3 is built from 16 residues. The CDR3 DNA sequence: TGTGCCAGTAGTACGGAGGACAGCCTGGGTAACTATGGCTACACCTTC. It encodes CASSTEDSLGNYGYTF.

The V gene is TRBV27, the J gene TRBJ1-2, with D hard to call. CDR1 is MNHEY and CDR2 is SMNVEV in the germline V gene (reference sequence). V was cut by 6 bases and J by 6 bases, with 17 bases left in between. The CDR3 contains 14 residues. The CDR3 loop reads CASSYRASVDGYTF. DNA for the CDR3: TGTGCCAGCAGCTATAGGGCGTCAGTTGATGGCTACACCTTC.